These 17 T cell receptor beta chains share one sample of origin, sequenced in a study of cytomegalovirus exposure and HLA in healthy donors (dated by TCRdb to about 2017). Libraries were prepared through the immunoSEQ multiplex PCR assay. The multiplex PCR relied on a mix of 60 forward primers for TCR Vbeta segments and 13 reverse primers for TCR Jbeta segments. Not all clones reach the TCRdb copy of this immuneACCESS table, which keeps in-frame sequences only. Checked studies attribute under half of the gap to unresolved V genes and leave the rest unexplained. This sample has about 160,000 clones in its table, and 80% of those were observed once. In total, the top ten clones hold roughly 4.4% of the sample. The sample comprised PBMCs. Receptors originate from a man aged 25-45 years in good health and CMV-seronegative.

This clone was counted a single time. CDR3 coding DNA: TGTGCCAGCAGGACTAGACTCCGGGGGACCGGGGAGCTGTTTTTT. This sequence encodes CASRTRLRGTGELFF. This rearrangement joins TRBV2 to TRBJ2-2, with a weak D call TRBD2 (6 bases). Trimming removed 6 bases from V and 5 bases from J, with 16 bases in between. The V gene's germline CDR1 is SNHLY and CDR2 FYNNEI. There are 15 residues in the CDR3.

The rearrangement joins TRBV7-2 to TRBJ1-2; tentative D call: TRBD1 (6 bases). CDR1 is SGHTA, CDR2 FQGNSA, per germline. The CDR3 has 17 residues. Trimming removed 6 bases from V and 10 bases from J, with 30 bases in between. This CDR3 reads CASRPNGLGGLPRAYTF. The CDR3 coding sequence is TGTGCCAGCAGACCAAATGGCTTAGGGGGACTACCAAGGGCCTACACCTTC.

V gene TRBV7-2 combines with J gene TRBJ2-3; 12 bases agree with TRBD1. Germline V gives CDR1 SGHTA, CDR2 FQGNSA. The CDR3 loop spans 16 amino acids. V lost 6 bases, J lost 8 bases, and 12 bases stayed unmatched. CDR3 region: CASSLVGDRGLSTQYF. In nucleotides, the CDR3 is TGTGCCAGCAGTCTCGTAGGGGACAGGGGGCTGAGTACGCAGTATTTT.

This clone was seen a few times. The chain carries TRBV4-3 and TRBJ1-1, with TRBD1 matching over 7 bases. Germline V gene lookup returns CDR1 LGHNA and CDR2 YSLEER. Trimming removed 1 base from V and 6 bases from J; junction bases left unmatched: 8. The CDR3 totals 15 residues. Here the CDR3 DNA reads TGCGCCAGCAGCCAAGCGGAAGGGGGCGCGGCTGAAGCTTTCTTT. It specifies CASSQAEGGAAEAFF.

The chain recombines TRBV4-2 with TRBJ2-7, with D tentatively TRBD2 (6 bases). V was cut by 0 bases and J by 6 bases, with 15 bases left in between. The CDR3 totals 15 residues. Germline loops: CDR1 LGHNA, CDR2 YNFKEQ. CDR3: CASSQDRPGDGEQYF. Written as DNA, the CDR3 is TGTGCCAGCAGCCAAGATAGGCCGGGGGACGGCGAGCAGTACTTC.

On this clone itself: The sample carries other DNA sequences with the same CDR3. The chain carries TRBV30 and TRBJ1-6, with D unclear. Germline values: CDR1 GTSNPN, CDR2 SVGIG (reference sequence). V shed 7 bases and J shed 0 bases, with 13 bases lying between them. The length of the CDR3 is 15 residues. The CDR3 protein is CAYSIGISYNSPLHF. For the CDR3, the DNA is TGTGCCTACTCGATCGGGATCTCCTATAATTCACCCCTCCACTTT.

The chain has TRBV4-1 and TRBJ2-6, with 8 bases that match TRBD1. The CDR3 loop spans 14 amino acids. Germline V CDR1 and CDR2: MGHRA, YSYEKL. V lost 5 bases and J lost 3; bases outside the gene matches: 0. The CDR3: CASSGTGGANVLTF. DNA of the CDR3: TGCGCCAGCAGCGGGACAGGTGGGGCCAACGTCCTGACTTTC.

The chain is built from TRBV9 and TRBJ2-7; tentative D call: TRBD1 (5 bases). The V end lost 3 bases, the J end lost 0 bases, and 13 bases lay between the germline ends. The germline V gene encodes CDR1 SGDLS and CDR2 YYNGEE. The CDR3 is made up of 15 amino acids. The CDR3 spells CASSAASGSSYEQYF. The CDR3 region has the DNA TGTGCCAGCAGCGCCGCCTCAGGGTCCTCCTACGAGCAGTACTTC.

This rearrangement joins TRBV27 to TRBJ2-3, with TRBD2 identical over 9 bases. The V gene's germline CDR1 is MNHEY and CDR2 SMNVEV (reference sequence). This CDR3 is built from 16 residues. Trimming removed 1 base from V and 1 base from J; junction bases left unmatched: 3. The DNA for the CDR3 is TGTGCCAGCAGTTTATTAAGGACTAGCGGCACAGATACGCAGTATTTT. Its protein is CASSLLRTSGTDTQYF.

The chain uses TRBV6-5 and TRBJ2-7; D unclear. CDR3 size: 14 residues. Germline V gene sequence: CDR1 MNHEY, CDR2 SVGAGI. Trimming took off 2 bases at V and 5 bases at J, with 13 bases between the two ends. Written as DNA, the CDR3 is TGTGCCAGCAGTTACGGGCCCACCACCCACGAGCAGTACTTC. It specifies CASSYGPTTHEQYF.

CDR3 nucleotides: TGTGCCAGCAAAGGGGGGGACTATGGCTACACCTTC. Translating it yields CASKGGDYGYTF. The rearrangement uses TRBV7-9 and TRBJ1-2, with D perhaps TRBD1 (6 bases). Germline V CDR1 and CDR2: SEHNR, FQNEAQ (reference sequence). V lost 7 bases to trimming and J lost 3 bases, with 9 bases between them. The CDR3 length is 12 residues.

The rearrangement joins TRBV25-1 to TRBJ2-4, with D possibly TRBD1 on 6 matching bases. V dropped 7 bases and J dropped 2 bases, with 9 bases sitting between them. CDR1 MGHDK and CDR2 SYGVNS come from the germline V gene. This CDR3 region has 13 residues. The CDR3 protein is CASTGQPKNIQYF. The CDR3 nucleotides are TGTGCCAGCACGGGACAACCCAAAAACATTCAGTACTTC.

The gene calls are TRBV4-2 and TRBJ2-1, with a possible D match to TRBD2 (5 bases). This CDR3 comprises 17 residues. Germline values: CDR1 LGHNA, CDR2 YNFKEQ. Trimming pared 0 bases from V and 2 bases from J, leaving 14 bases between. Here the CDR3 DNA reads TGTGCCAGCAGCCAAGACGGGCTAGCAGTCACCTACAATGAGCAGTTCTTC. Translating gives CASSQDGLAVTYNEQFF.

The CDR3 nucleotides read TGTGCCAGCAGGGGACTAGCGGGGACGGGCAATGAGCAGTTCTTC. It yields the protein CASRGLAGTGNEQFF. The V gene is TRBV6-1, the J gene TRBJ2-1; 13 nucleotides line up with TRBD2. With 6 bases clipped from V and 6 bases from J, the junction kept 5 bases outside the gene matches. The germline gives CDR1 MNHNS, CDR2 SASEGT. The length of the CDR3 is 15 residues.

The chain employs TRBV7-3 and TRBJ2-1; 14 nucleotides align to TRBD2. The V and J ends lost 3 bases and 2 bases, in that order; junction bases with no gene match: 9. The germline V gene encodes CDR1 SGHTA and CDR2 FQGTGA. This CDR3 is built from 19 residues. The CDR3 nucleotides are TGTGCCAGCAGCTTGCTGGGGACTAGCGGGAGCATACCCTACAATGAGCAGTTCTTC. Translating it yields CASSLLGTSGSIPYNEQFF.

This clone appeared a single time. The chain uses TRBV28 and TRBJ1-2; 10 positions match TRBD1. Germline lookup yields CDR1 MDHEN and CDR2 SYDVKM. CDR3 length: 15 residues. V lost 5 bases, J lost 8 bases, and 11 bases stayed unmatched. The CDR3 nucleotides read TGTGCCAGCAGTCCGTACCGAGGGACAGGGGAAGGCTACACCTTC. Its translation: CASSPYRGTGEGYTF.

On this clone: The sample holds other DNA sequences that translate to the same CDR3. CDR3 protein: CASSLTSGAYNEQFF. CDR3 coding DNA: TGCGCCAGCAGCTTGACTAGCGGAGCATACAATGAGCAGTTCTTC. The V call is TRBV5-1, the J call TRBJ2-1, with 8 positions matching TRBD2. There are 15 residues in the CDR3. Trimming took 1 base from V and 4 from J; bases not matched to a gene: 4. Germline V CDR1 and CDR2: SGHRS, YFSETQ. Full variable domain (missing parts from reference TRBV5-1 and TRBJ2-1): KAGVTQTPRYLIKTRGQQVTLSCSPISGHRSVSWYQQTPGQGLQFLFEYFSETQRNKGNFPGRFSGRQFSNSRSEMNVSTLELGDSALYLCASSLTSGAYNEQFFGPGTRLTVL.